The present T cell receptor beta chain was sequenced within a study of T cells in Graves' hyperthyroidism and ophthalmopathy. Regarding the study as a whole: Blood held most thyroid clonotypes expanded above 0.001 frequency.

On this clonotype itself: Its antigen remains unknown.

It was RNA transcripts that yielded the amplified TCR beta CDR3 regions. Carried out on the TCR CDR3, a first-round RT-PCR used the HTBI primer set. TCRdb independently ran MiXCR on the multiplex PCR reads; one entry per CDR3 protein. The sample consists of roughly 500,000 distinct CDR3 sequences, 35% to 50% of them appearing once. The source of this sequence is an adult woman with Graves' disease, either hyperthyroidism or ophthalmopathy (not recorded which). Material for sequencing was peripheral blood or thyroid tissue (not recorded which).

CDR3 protein: CAISETVSGANVLTF. Here the CDR3 DNA reads TGTGCCATCAGTGAGACAGTCTCTGGGGCCAACGTCCTGACTTTC. The chain is built from TRBV10-3 and TRBJ2-6, with D uncertain. The CDR3 is 15 amino acids. The germline V and J ends were trimmed by 2 bases and 0 bases, with 5 bases remaining between them. Germline V lookup: CDR1 ENHRY, CDR2 SYGVKD.